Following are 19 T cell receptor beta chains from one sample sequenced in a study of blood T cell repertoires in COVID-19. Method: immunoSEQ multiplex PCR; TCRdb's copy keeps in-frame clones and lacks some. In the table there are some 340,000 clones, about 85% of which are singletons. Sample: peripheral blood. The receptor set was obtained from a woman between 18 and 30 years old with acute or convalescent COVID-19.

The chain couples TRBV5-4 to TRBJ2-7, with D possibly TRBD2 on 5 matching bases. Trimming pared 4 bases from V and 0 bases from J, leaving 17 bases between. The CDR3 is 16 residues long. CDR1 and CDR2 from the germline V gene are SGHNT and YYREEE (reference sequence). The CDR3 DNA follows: TGTGCCAGCAGCCTCGGGCCAGCGGTCAGCTCCTACGAGCAGTACTTC. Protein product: CASSLGPAVSSYEQYF.

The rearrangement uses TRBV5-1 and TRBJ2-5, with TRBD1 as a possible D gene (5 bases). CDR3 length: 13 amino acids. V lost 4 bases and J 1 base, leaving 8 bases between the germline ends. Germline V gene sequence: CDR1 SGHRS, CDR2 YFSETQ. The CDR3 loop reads CASSQTVQETQYF. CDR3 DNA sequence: TGCGCCAGCAGCCAGACAGTCCAAGAGACCCAGTACTTC.

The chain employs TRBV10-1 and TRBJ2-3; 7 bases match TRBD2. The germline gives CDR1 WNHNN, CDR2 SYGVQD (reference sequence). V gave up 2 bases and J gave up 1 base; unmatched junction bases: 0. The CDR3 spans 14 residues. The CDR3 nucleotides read TGCGCCAGCAGTGAGACTAGCGGCACAGATACGCAGTATTTT. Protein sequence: CASSETSGTDTQYF.

CDR3 amino acids: CASSQLRRGEEGYTF. DNA of the CDR3: TGTGCCAGCAGCCAATTGAGGCGGGGGGAAGAAGGCTACACCTTC. The gene calls are TRBV14 and TRBJ1-2; a weak D match, TRBD1 (5 bases). Trimming took off 2 bases at V and 8 bases at J, with 18 bases between the two ends. This CDR3 is built from 15 residues. Germline-derived CDR1 and CDR2 are SGHDN and FVKESK.

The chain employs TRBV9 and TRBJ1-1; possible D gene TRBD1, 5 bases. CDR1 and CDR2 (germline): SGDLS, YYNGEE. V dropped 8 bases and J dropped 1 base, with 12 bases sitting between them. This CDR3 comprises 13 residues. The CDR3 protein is CASDTGANTEAFF. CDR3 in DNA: TGTGCCAGTGACACAGGTGCGAACACTGAAGCTTTCTTT.

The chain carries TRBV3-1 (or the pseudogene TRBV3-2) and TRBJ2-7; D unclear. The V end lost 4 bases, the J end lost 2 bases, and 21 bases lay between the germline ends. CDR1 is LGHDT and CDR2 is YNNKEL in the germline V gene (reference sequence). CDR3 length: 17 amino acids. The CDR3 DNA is TGTGCCAGCAGCCGCCTACCATCACAGACGGCCCCCTACGAGCAGTACTTC. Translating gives CASSRLPSQTAPYEQYF.

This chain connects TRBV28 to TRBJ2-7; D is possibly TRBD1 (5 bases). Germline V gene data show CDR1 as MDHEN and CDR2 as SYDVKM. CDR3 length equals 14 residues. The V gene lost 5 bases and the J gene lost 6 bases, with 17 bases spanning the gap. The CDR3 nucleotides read TGTGCCAGCAGTCCCCCCAGGGCCTGGGGCGAGCAGTACTTC. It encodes CASSPPRAWGEQYF.

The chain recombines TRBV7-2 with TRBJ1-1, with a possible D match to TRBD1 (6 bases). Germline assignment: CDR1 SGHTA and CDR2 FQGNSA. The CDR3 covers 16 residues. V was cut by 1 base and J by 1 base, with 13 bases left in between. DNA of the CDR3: TGTGCCAGCAGCTTAGGTATTCAGGGGCGGAACACTGAAGCTTTCTTT. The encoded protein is CASSLGIQGRNTEAFF.

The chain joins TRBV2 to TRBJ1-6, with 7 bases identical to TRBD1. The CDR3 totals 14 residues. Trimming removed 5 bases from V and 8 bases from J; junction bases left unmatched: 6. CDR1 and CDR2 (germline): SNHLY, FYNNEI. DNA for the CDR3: TGTGCCAGCAGTACGGGGACAGCTTATTCACCCCTCCACTTT. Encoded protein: CASSTGTAYSPLHF.

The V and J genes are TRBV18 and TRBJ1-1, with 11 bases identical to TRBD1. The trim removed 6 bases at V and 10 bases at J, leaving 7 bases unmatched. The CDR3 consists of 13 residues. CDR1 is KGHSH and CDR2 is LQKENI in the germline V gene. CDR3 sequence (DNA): TGTGCCAGCTCGTCCACGGGACAGGGGGGAGCTTTCTTT. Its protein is CASSSTGQGGAFF.

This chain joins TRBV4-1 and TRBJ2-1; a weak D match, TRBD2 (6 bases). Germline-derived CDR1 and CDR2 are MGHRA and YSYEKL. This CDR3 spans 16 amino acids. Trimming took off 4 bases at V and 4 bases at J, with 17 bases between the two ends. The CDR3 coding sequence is TGCGCCAGCAGCCTTGACTTAGCGGCGAGGTACAATGAGCAGTTCTTC. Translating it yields CASSLDLAARYNEQFF.

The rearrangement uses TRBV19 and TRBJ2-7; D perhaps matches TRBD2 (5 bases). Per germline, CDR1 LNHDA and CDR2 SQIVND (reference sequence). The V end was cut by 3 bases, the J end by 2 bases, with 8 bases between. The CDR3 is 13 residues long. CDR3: CASSISGTYEQYF. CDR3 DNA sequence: TGTGCCAGTAGTATTTCCGGGACCTACGAGCAGTACTTC.

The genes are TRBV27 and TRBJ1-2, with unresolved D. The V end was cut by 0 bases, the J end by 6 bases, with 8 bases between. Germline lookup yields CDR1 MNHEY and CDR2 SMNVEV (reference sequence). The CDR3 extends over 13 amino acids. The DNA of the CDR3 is TGTGCCAGCAGTTTATCGTACGGGGATGGCTACACCTTC. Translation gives CASSLSYGDGYTF.

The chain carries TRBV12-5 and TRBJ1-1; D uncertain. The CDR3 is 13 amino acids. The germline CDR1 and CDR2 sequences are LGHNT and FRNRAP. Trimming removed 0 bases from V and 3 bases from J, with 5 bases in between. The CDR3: CASGLVEDTEAFF. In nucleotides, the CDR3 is TGTGCTAGTGGTTTGGTAGAGGACACTGAAGCTTTCTTT.

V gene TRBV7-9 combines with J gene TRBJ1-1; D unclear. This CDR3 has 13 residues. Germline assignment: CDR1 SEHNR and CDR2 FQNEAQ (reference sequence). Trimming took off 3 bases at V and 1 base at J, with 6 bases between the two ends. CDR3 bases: TGTGCCAGCAGCTTTACCGGGAACACTGAAGCTTTCTTT. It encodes CASSFTGNTEAFF.

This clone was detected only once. The CDR3 DNA follows: TGTGCCAGCAGTTTAACTGGAGGCGAGCAGTACTTC. Its translation is CASSLTGGEQYF. This rearrangement joins TRBV27 to TRBJ2-7, with D maybe TRBD2 (5 bases). The V gene lost 2 bases and the J gene lost 6 bases, with 8 bases spanning the gap. Germline CDR1 reads MNHEY; CDR2 reads SMNVEV (reference sequence). The CDR3 extends over 12 amino acids.

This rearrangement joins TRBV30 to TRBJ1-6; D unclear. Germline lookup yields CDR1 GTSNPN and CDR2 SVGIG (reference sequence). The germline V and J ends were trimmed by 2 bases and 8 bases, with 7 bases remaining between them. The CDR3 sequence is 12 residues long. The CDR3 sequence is CAWSSRDSPLHF. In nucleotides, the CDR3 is TGTGCCTGGAGTTCCCGGGATTCACCCCTCCACTTT.

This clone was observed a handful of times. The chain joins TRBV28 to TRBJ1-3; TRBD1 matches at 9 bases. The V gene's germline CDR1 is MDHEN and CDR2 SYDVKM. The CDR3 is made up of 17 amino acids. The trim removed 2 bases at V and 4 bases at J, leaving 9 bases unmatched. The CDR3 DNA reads TGTGCCAGCAGTTTACGCTGGGACAGGGTAAAAGGAAACACCATATATTTT. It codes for CASSLRWDRVKGNTIYF.

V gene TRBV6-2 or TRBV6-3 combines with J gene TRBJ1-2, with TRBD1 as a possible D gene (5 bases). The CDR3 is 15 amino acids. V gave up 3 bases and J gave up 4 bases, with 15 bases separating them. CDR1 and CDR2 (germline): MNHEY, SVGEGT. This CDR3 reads CASSYGPRVSYGYTF. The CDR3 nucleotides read TGTGCCAGCAGTTATGGGCCCAGGGTCAGCTATGGCTACACCTTC.